The present T cell receptor (beta chain) was sequenced within a study of shared clonotypes between healthy human individuals. Whole-study results and caveats: Four donors had around 5% of their naive CD4 clonotypes in common.

CD8 cells classed as naive were CD45RO-negative and positively selected for CCR7, excluding terminally differentiated effector memory CD45RA+ cells. Caucasian adults living in Nashville, Tennessee, provided all samples. As regards this clone: Its antigen is not known.

Several immunoSEQ plates received, in even portions, the genomic DNA of each subset. Some clones are missing from TCRdb's copy, which holds only in-frame ones; the method was immunoSEQ multiplex PCR. This sample has roughly 590,000 clones, with 95% found just once. The CDR3 sequence is 17 residues long. Looked up from germline, CDR1 is MDHEN and CDR2 is SYDVKM. The V and J ends lost 1 base and 7 bases, in that order; junction bases with no gene match: 10. The sequenced sample was naive CD8+ T cells sorted from blood. This chain joins TRBV28 and TRBJ2-3; 11 nucleotides align to TRBD2. This clonotype was obtained from a woman between 25 and 40 years old in good health. CDR3 residues: CASSLLTSGSLGYTQYF. CDR3 coding DNA: TGTGCCAGCAGTTTATTAACTAGCGGGAGTCTTGGATATACGCAGTATTTT.